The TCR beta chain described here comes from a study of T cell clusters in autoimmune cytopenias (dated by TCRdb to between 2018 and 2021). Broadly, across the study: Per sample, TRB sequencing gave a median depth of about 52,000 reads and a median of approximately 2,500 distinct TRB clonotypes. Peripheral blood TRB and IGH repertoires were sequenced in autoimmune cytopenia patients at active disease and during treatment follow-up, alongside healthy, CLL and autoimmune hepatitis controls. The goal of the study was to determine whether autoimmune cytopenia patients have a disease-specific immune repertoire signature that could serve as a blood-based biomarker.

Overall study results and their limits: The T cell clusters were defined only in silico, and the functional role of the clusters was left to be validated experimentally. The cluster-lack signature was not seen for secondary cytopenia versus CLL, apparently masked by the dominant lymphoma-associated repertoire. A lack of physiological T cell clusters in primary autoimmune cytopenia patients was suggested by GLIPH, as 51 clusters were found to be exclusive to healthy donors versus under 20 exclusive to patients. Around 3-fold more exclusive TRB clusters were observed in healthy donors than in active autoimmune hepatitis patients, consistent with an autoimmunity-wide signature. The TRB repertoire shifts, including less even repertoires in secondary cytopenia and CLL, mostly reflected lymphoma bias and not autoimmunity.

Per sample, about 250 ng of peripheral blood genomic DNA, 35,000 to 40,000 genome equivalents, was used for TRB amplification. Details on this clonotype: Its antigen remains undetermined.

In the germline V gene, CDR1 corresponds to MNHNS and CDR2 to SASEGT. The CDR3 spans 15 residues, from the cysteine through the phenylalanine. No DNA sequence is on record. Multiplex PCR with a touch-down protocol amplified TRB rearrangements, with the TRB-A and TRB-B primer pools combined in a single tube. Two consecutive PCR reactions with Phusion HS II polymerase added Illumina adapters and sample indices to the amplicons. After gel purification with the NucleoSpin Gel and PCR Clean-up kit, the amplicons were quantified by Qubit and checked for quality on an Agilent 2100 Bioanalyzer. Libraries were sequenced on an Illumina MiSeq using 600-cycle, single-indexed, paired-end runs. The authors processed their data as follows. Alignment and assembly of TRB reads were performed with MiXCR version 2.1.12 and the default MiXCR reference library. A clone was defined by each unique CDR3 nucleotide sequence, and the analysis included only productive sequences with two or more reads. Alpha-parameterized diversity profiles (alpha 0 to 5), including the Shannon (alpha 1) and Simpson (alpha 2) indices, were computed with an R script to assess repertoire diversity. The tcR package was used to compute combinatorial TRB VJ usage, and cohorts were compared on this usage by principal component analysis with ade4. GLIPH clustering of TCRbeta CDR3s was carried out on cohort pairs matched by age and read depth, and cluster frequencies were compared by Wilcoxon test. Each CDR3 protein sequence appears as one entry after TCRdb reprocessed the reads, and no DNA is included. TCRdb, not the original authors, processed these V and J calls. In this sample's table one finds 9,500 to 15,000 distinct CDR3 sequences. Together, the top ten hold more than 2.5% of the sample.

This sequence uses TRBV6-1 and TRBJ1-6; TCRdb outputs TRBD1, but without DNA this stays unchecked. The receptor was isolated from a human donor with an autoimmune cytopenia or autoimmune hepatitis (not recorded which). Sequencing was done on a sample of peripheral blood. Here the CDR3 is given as CASSDPGQGASPLHF.